A selection of T cell receptor beta chains follows, all from one sample in a study of blood T cell repertoires in COVID-19. Libraries were prepared by immunoSEQ multiplex PCR; TCRdb keeps only in-frame clonotypes and omits some of them. This sample carries around 46,000 clones, around four fifths of them seen once, and the ten largest clones take under 60%. Material for sequencing was peripheral blood. The receptor source for this set is a man aged 70 or older with acute or convalescent COVID-19. CDR3s include the opening cysteine and the closing phenylalanine or tryptophan. A D gene is named only where the DNA matches it firmly. Some rows have no size entry. The others give once, few or many, or a class for an expanded clone.

size	V	D	J	CDR3	DNA
once	TRBV4-2	TRBD1	TRBJ1-1	CASSPKGQAVGNTEAFF	TGTGCCAGCAGCCCCAAGGGACAGGCCGTCGGGAACACTGAAGCTTTCTTT
-	TRBV11-2	-	TRBJ2-1	CASSSQMNTGEEFF	TGTGCCAGCAGCTCACAAATGAATACAGGGGAGGAGTTCTTC
once	TRBV10-1	-	TRBJ1-5	CASSDGSDQPQHF	TGCGCCAGCAGTGATGGGAGCGATCAGCCCCAGCATTTT
-	TRBV18	TRBD2	TRBJ2-1	CASSPEAGRSYNEQFF	TGTGCCAGCTCACCAGAAGCGGGGAGATCTTACAATGAGCAGTTCTTC
-	TRBV29-1	-	TRBJ2-7	CSVFLGGSYEQYF	TGCAGCGTTTTCCTGGGGGGTTCCTACGAGCAGTACTTC
-	TRBV18	TRBD1	TRBJ1-5	CASSLGTGAQPQHF	TGTGCCAGCTCACTTGGGACAGGGGCCCAGCCCCAGCATTTT
-	TRBV7-3	TRBD2	TRBJ2-7	CASSITGTSGPYEQYF	TGTGCCAGCAGCATCACCGGGACTAGCGGGCCCTACGAGCAGTACTTC
-	TRBV27	-	TRBJ1-2	CASSSRSGQSGYTF	TGTGCCAGCAGTTCCCGCTCTGGACAGTCCGGCTACACCTTC
-	TRBV3-1/TRBV3-2	-	TRBJ2-2	CASSQERGELFF	TGTGCCAGCAGCCAAGAGCGCGGGGAGCTGTTTTTT
-	TRBV30	-	TRBJ2-3	CAWSVRVLADTQYF	TGTGCCTGGAGTGTAAGGGTACTAGCTGATACGCAGTATTTT
-	TRBV3-1/TRBV3-2	TRBD2	TRBJ2-1	CASSRLASYNEQFF	TGTGCCAGCAGTCGACTAGCTAGCTACAATGAGCAGTTCTTC
-	TRBV7-2	-	TRBJ1-4	CASSLQGSNEKLFF	TGTGCCAGCAGCTTACAGGGGTCTAATGAAAAACTGTTTTTT
-	TRBV2	TRBD2	TRBJ2-5	CASSEKYSGRTQYF	TGTGCCAGCAGTGAAAAGTATAGCGGGAGGACCCAGTACTTC
-	TRBV10-1	-	TRBJ2-7	CASRVTGQGGRNYEQYF	TGCGCCAGCAGGGTGACGGGACAGGGCGGGAGGAACTACGAGCAGTACTTC
-	TRBV18	-	TRBJ1-2	CASSPRGVLSGYTF	TGTGCCAGCTCCCCGCGGGGGGTGCTTTCTGGCTACACCTTC
-	TRBV10-3	-	TRBJ2-5	CAISESRTQKETQYF	TGTGCCATCAGTGAGTCGCGCACCCAAAAAGAGACCCAGTACTTC
-	TRBV29-1	TRBD2	TRBJ2-7	CSVEAGGGSSVYEQYF	TGCAGCGTTGAAGCGGGCGGCGGGAGCTCCGTATACGAGCAGTACTTC
-	TRBV19	-	TRBJ1-4	CASSIRFGGTATNEKLFF	TGTGCCAGTAGTATTAGGTTTGGAGGGACTGCAACTAATGAAAAACTGTTTTTT
once	TRBV27	-	TRBJ2-7	CASSTSGLAGDGEQYF	-
few	TRBV27	-	TRBJ2-7	CASSNTPSYEQYF	TGTGCCAGCAGTAATACTCCGTCCTACGAGCAGTACTTC
-	TRBV5-1	-	TRBJ2-3	CASSPRTESSTDTQYF	TGCGCCAGCAGCCCTAGGACAGAGAGTAGCACAGATACGCAGTATTTT
-	TRBV19	-	TRBJ1-2	CASRWGGLPYGYTF	TGTGCCAGCAGATGGGGAGGGTTACCCTATGGCTACACCTTC
-	TRBV7-9	-	TRBJ1-2	CASSSGSGDGYTF	TGTGCCAGCAGCTCGGGTTCGGGGGATGGCTACACCTTC
-	TRBV15	-	TRBJ2-1	CATRGGGPQLNNEQFF	TGTGCCACTCGGGGAGGAGGGCCACAACTCAACAATGAGCAGTTCTTC
-	TRBV3-1/TRBV3-2	-	TRBJ1-2	CASNPSGAPNYGYTF	TGTGCCAGCAACCCCAGCGGGGCTCCCAACTATGGCTACACCTTC
-	TRBV19	TRBD1	TRBJ2-5	CASSSQGEETQYF	TGTGCCAGTAGTTCCCAGGGGGAAGAGACCCAGTACTTC
-	TRBV5-1	-	TRBJ1-6	CASSLGRDDSPLHF	TGCGCCAGCAGCTTAGGCAGGGATGATTCACCCCTCCACTTT
-	TRBV7-3	-	TRBJ2-1	CASSLDSSSYNEQFF	TGTGCCAGCAGCTTAGATTCGAGCTCCTACAATGAGCAGTTCTTC
-	TRBV6-5	TRBD1	TRBJ2-3	CATNRGSDTQYF	TGTGCCACAAACAGGGGGTCGGATACGCAGTATTTT
-	TRBV2	-	TRBJ1-5	CASSDDADSSEAQHF	TGTGCCAGCAGTGATGACGCCGATTCGAGCGAAGCCCAGCATTTT
-	TRBV7-2	TRBD2	TRBJ2-5	CASSLAPSGGSETQYF	TGTGCCAGCAGCTTAGCGCCTAGCGGGGGGTCGGAGACCCAGTACTTC
-	TRBV5-1	TRBD1	TRBJ1-5	CASSLGTGGNQPQHF	TGCGCCAGCAGCTTGGGGACAGGCGGCAATCAGCCCCAGCATTTT
-	TRBV27	-	TRBJ2-6	CASSLLSGANVLTF	TGTGCCAGCAGTCTATTATCTGGGGCCAACGTCCTGACTTTC
-	TRBV3-1/TRBV3-2	TRBD1	TRBJ2-7	CASSQGTGVAYEQYF	TGTGCCAGCAGCCAAGGGACAGGGGTGGCCTACGAGCAGTACTTC
few	TRBV19	-	TRBJ1-1	CASGGRASDTEAFF	TGTGCCTCCGGAGGGCGGGCCTCGGACACTGAAGCTTTCTTT
few	TRBV7-8	-	TRBJ1-6	CASSLGSSDSPLHF	TGTGCCAGCAGCTTAGGGAGTAGCGATTCACCCCTCCACTTT
many	TRBV28	-	TRBJ2-3	CASSQQGWAQYF	TGTGCCAGCAGCCAACAGGGTTGGGCGCAGTATTTT
-	TRBV27	-	TRBJ2-7	CASSLTEGLNSYEQYF	TGTGCCAGCAGTCTTACGGAGGGACTTAATTCCTACGAGCAGTACTTC
-	TRBV7-9	-	TRBJ1-5	CASSARGWEGNQPQHF	TGTGCCAGCAGCGCTAGGGGATGGGAGGGCAATCAGCCCCAGCATTTT
-	TRBV14	-	TRBJ1-1	CASSQRIGGTEAFF	TGTGCCAGCAGCCAAAGAATCGGGGGTACTGAAGCTTTCTTT